The 3 T cell receptor beta chains reported below all come from one sample, sequenced in a study of cytomegalovirus exposure and HLA in healthy donors. 13 Jbeta primers and 60 Vbeta primers were used for the PCR. Only in-frame clones appear in the TCRdb table, and some are missing; sequencing was by immunoSEQ multiplex PCR. The data show about 130,000 clones, roughly 80% seen once. Sample: PBMCs. The source of these receptors is a female donor in good health and CMV-seronegative.

This chain connects TRBV7-8 to TRBJ1-2, with TRBD1 as a possible D gene (5 bases). This CDR3 region has 17 residues. Germline CDR1 SGHVS, CDR2 FQNEAQ. The ends were cut back, 2 bases at V and 2 bases at J, with 18 bases in the middle. CDR3 coding DNA: TGTGCCAGCAGCTTATACGCGCAGGGCAGTATAAACTATGGCTACACCTTC. Amino acid sequence: CASSLYAQGSINYGYTF.

This clone came up once. This chain links TRBV28 with TRBJ2-3, with 9 nucleotides matching TRBD2. V shed 3 bases, J shed 3 bases, and the junction held 10 bases outside the gene matches. Per germline, CDR1 MDHEN and CDR2 SYDVKM. The CDR3 spans 17 residues. The CDR3 loop is CASSLGVGAGGTDTQYF. The CDR3 bases are TGTGCCAGCAGTTTGGGGGTTGGAGCGGGAGGAACAGATACGCAGTATTTT.

Note on this clone: The germline gene is not matched at one end of the junction; a read error may be the cause. The chain employs TRBV20-1 and TRBJ2-1; the D is unclear. This CDR3 has 9 residues. Germline V gene lookup returns CDR1 DFQATT and CDR2 SNEGSKA (reference sequence). The CDR3 protein is CVPDNEQFF. The CDR3 DNA reads as TGTGTCCCGGACAATGAGCAGTTCTTC.